This T cell receptor beta chain is drawn from a study of T-cell memory formation after mild COVID-19. V was clipped by 2 bases and J by 4 bases, with 10 bases between them. The CDR3 loop spans 14 amino acids. This clonotype was detected only a few times. 5'RACE primed from the constant segment yielded TCR alpha and TCR beta cDNA libraries bearing sample barcodes and UMIs. Using its own MiXCR run on the 5' RACE reads, TCRdb lists one record per CDR3 protein. The sample consists of some 330,000 distinct CDR3 sequences, around 21% of them appearing once. The origin of this receptor is an adult woman who had mild COVID-19 (a few samples of this study predate the infection). Cell type and time point are not known. The chain has TRBV12-3 or TRBV12-4 and TRBJ2-3, with no clear D. Sequencing used PBMCs or a T cell subset sorted from them (not recorded which). The chain's CDR3 is CASSLFDGSDTQYF. The DNA for the CDR3 is TGTGCCAGCAGTTTATTCGACGGTTCAGATACGCAGTATTTT.